Listed below are T cell receptor beta chains from one sample, sequenced in a study of persistence of HIV-infected CD4 T cells. Antigen specificity for these receptors is unknown. Profiled with immunoSEQ multiplex PCR; TCRdb holds only in-frame clones, not every one. The table lists 35,000 to 45,000 clones, roughly 90% of them singletons. The sequenced sample was CD4+ T cells sorted from PBMCs after approximately 19-hour stimulation, obtained from a patient who received antiretroviral therapy. The receptors derive from an adult woman with HIV who was CMV-seropositive. Each CDR3 is given with its conserved first and last residue. D genes are given only for firm matches. Some rows mark clone size as missing; the rest say once, few, many or name a class of expanded clone.

V gene: TRBV10-3
clone size: -
J gene: TRBJ2-3
D gene: TRBD1
CDR3 protein: CAITPGQGGDTQYF
CDR3 DNA: TGTGCCATCACTCCGGGACAGGGGGGAGATACGCAGTATTTT

V gene: TRBV7-3
clone size: -
J gene: TRBJ2-3
D gene: -
CDR3 protein: CASSLYWGTDTQYF
CDR3 DNA: TGTGCCAGCAGCTTATACTGGGGCACAGATACGCAGTATTTT

V gene: TRBV25-1
clone size: -
J gene: TRBJ1-2
D gene: -
CDR3 protein: CASSAGPPANYGYTF
CDR3 DNA: TGTGCCAGCAGTGCGGGACCCCCGGCAAACTATGGCTACACCTTC

V gene: TRBV18
clone size: -
J gene: TRBJ1-1
D gene: -
CDR3 protein: CASSNALGGGTEAFF
CDR3 DNA: TGTGCCAGCTCAAACGCCCTCGGGGGGGGCACTGAAGCTTTCTTT

V gene: TRBV7-2
clone size: -
J gene: TRBJ1-2
D gene: TRBD1
CDR3 protein: CASSLGRQGGGYTF
CDR3 DNA: TGTGCCAGCAGCCTCGGGCGACAGGGCGGTGGCTACACCTTC

V gene: TRBV2
clone size: -
J gene: TRBJ2-1
D gene: -
CDR3 protein: CASSMVQGNEQFF
CDR3 DNA: TGTGCCAGCAGTATGGTACAGGGAAATGAGCAGTTCTTC

V gene: TRBV10-3
clone size: -
J gene: TRBJ1-1
D gene: TRBD1
CDR3 protein: CAISERGTGDGTEAFF
CDR3 DNA: TGTGCCATCAGTGAGCGGGGGACAGGGGATGGGACTGAAGCTTTCTTT

V gene: TRBV12-3/TRBV12-4
clone size: -
J gene: TRBJ1-1
D gene: -
CDR3 protein: CASGPSMNTEAFF
CDR3 DNA: TGTGCCAGCGGCCCAAGCATGAACACTGAAGCTTTCTTT

V gene: TRBV9
clone size: -
J gene: TRBJ2-3
D gene: -
CDR3 protein: CASSVAGLISTDTQYF
CDR3 DNA: TGTGCCAGCAGCGTAGCAGGACTGATAAGCACAGATACGCAGTATTTT

V gene: TRBV19
clone size: -
J gene: TRBJ1-4
D gene: TRBD1
CDR3 protein: CASSARTGFEKLFF
CDR3 DNA: TGTGCCAGTAGTGCCCGGACAGGGTTTGAAAAACTGTTTTTT

V gene: TRBV25-1
clone size: few
J gene: TRBJ1-1
D gene: TRBD1
CDR3 protein: CASSDPQGANTEAFF
CDR3 DNA: TGTGCCAGCAGTGACCCACAGGGGGCGAACACTGAAGCTTTCTTT

V gene: TRBV12-5
clone size: -
J gene: TRBJ2-1
D gene: -
CDR3 protein: CASGSDSYNEQFF
CDR3 DNA: TGTGCTAGTGGTTCGGACAGCTACAATGAGCAGTTCTTC

V gene: TRBV2
clone size: -
J gene: TRBJ1-6
D gene: -
CDR3 protein: CATPVEGNYNSPLHF
CDR3 DNA: TGTGCCACCCCGGTGGAGGGCAACTATAATTCACCCCTCCACTTT

V gene: TRBV10-3
clone size: once
J gene: TRBJ2-1
D gene: TRBD1
CDR3 protein: CAITKDRDGNEQFF
CDR3 DNA: TGTGCCATCACCAAGGACAGGGACGGCAATGAGCAGTTCTTC

V gene: TRBV7-2
clone size: -
J gene: TRBJ2-6
D gene: -
CDR3 protein: CASSLGLSGANVLTF
CDR3 DNA: TGTGCCAGCAGCTTAGGGCTCTCTGGGGCCAACGTCCTGACTTTC

V gene: TRBV5-1
clone size: -
J gene: TRBJ2-3
D gene: TRBD2
CDR3 protein: CASGLAGNRGDTQYF
CDR3 DNA: TGCGCCAGTGGACTAGCGGGGAACAGGGGGGATACGCAGTATTTT

V gene: TRBV7-7
clone size: -
J gene: TRBJ2-7
D gene: -
CDR3 protein: CASSLESGGSYEQYF
CDR3 DNA: TGTGCTAGCAGCTTAGAATCCGGGGGCTCCTACGAGCAGTACTTC

V gene: TRBV3-1/TRBV3-2
clone size: -
J gene: TRBJ1-1
D gene: -
CDR3 protein: CASSRGHTEAFF
CDR3 DNA: TGTGCCAGCAGCCGGGGGCACACTGAAGCTTTCTTT

V gene: TRBV6-5
clone size: few
J gene: TRBJ1-1
D gene: -
CDR3 protein: CASSWGTGANTEAFF
CDR3 DNA: TGTGCCAGCAGCTGGGGAACGGGGGCGAACACTGAAGCTTTCTTT

V gene: TRBV5-1
clone size: -
J gene: TRBJ2-1
D gene: -
CDR3 protein: CASRAFFGGNEQFF
CDR3 DNA: TGCGCCAGCAGAGCGTTTTTCGGGGGCAATGAGCAGTTCTTC

V gene: TRBV7-8
clone size: -
J gene: TRBJ1-4
D gene: -
CDR3 protein: CASSLGGGINEKLFF
CDR3 DNA: TGTGCCAGCAGCTTAGGGGGGGGGATTAATGAAAAACTGTTTTTT

V gene: TRBV9
clone size: -
J gene: TRBJ1-2
D gene: -
CDR3 protein: CASSVGTAGYGYTF
CDR3 DNA: TGTGCCAGCAGCGTAGGGACGGCTGGGTATGGCTACACCTTC

V gene: TRBV29-1
clone size: -
J gene: TRBJ1-5
D gene: -
CDR3 protein: CSVVEGHQPQHF
CDR3 DNA: TGCAGCGTTGTGGAGGGTCATCAGCCCCAGCATTTT

V gene: TRBV24-1
clone size: -
J gene: TRBJ1-5
D gene: -
CDR3 protein: CATSGGDQPQHF
CDR3 DNA: TGTGCCACCAGTGGGGGAGATCAGCCCCAGCATTTT

V gene: TRBV11-1
clone size: -
J gene: TRBJ1-2
D gene: -
CDR3 protein: CASSSPNYGYTF
CDR3 DNA: TGTGCCAGCAGTAGTCCGAACTATGGCTACACCTTC

V gene: TRBV18
clone size: -
J gene: TRBJ1-5
D gene: TRBD1
CDR3 protein: CASSPGQEQPQHF
CDR3 DNA: TGTGCCAGCTCACCGGGACAGGAACAGCCCCAGCATTTT

V gene: TRBV27
clone size: -
J gene: TRBJ2-1
D gene: -
CDR3 protein: CASSLSSFQGFNEQFF
CDR3 DNA: TGTGCCAGCAGTTTATCGTCCTTCCAGGGGTTCAATGAGCAGTTCTTC

V gene: TRBV7-8
clone size: -
J gene: TRBJ2-1
D gene: TRBD2
CDR3 protein: CATLTSGAYNEQFF
CDR3 DNA: TGTGCCACCCTGACTAGCGGGGCTTACAATGAGCAGTTCTTC

V gene: TRBV6-4
clone size: -
J gene: TRBJ2-3
D gene: TRBD2
CDR3 protein: CASSASGSTDTQYF
CDR3 DNA: TGTGCCAGCAGTGCTAGCGGATCCACAGATACGCAGTATTTT

V gene: TRBV3-1/TRBV3-2
clone size: -
J gene: TRBJ1-1
D gene: TRBD1
CDR3 protein: CASSQTGTGGRAFF
CDR3 DNA: TGTGCCAGCAGCCAGACCGGGACAGGGGGCCGGGCTTTCTTT

V gene: TRBV7-8
clone size: -
J gene: TRBJ1-2
D gene: TRBD1
CDR3 protein: CASSPGGRGYGYTF
CDR3 DNA: TGTGCCAGCAGCCCAGGGGGTAGGGGCTATGGCTACACCTTC

V gene: TRBV27
clone size: -
J gene: TRBJ1-6
D gene: TRBD1
CDR3 protein: CASRPATGRNSPLHF
CDR3 DNA: TGTGCCAGCAGACCCGCGACAGGGAGAAATTCACCCCTCCACTTT

V gene: TRBV27
clone size: once
J gene: TRBJ1-5
D gene: TRBD1
CDR3 protein: CASRHLGGGFDQPQHF
CDR3 DNA: TGTGCCAGCAGACACCTGGGAGGGGGCTTTGATCAGCCCCAGCATTTT

V gene: TRBV11-3
clone size: -
J gene: TRBJ2-7
D gene: TRBD1
CDR3 protein: CASSSGQGGDEQYF
CDR3 DNA: TGTGCCAGCAGCTCGGGACAGGGTGGCGACGAGCAGTACTTC

V gene: TRBV29-1
clone size: -
J gene: TRBJ2-7
D gene: -
CDR3 protein: CSVEGDSYEQYF
CDR3 DNA: TGCAGCGTTGAGGGGGATTCCTACGAGCAGTACTTC

V gene: TRBV9
clone size: -
J gene: TRBJ2-1
D gene: -
CDR3 protein: CASSVGGDEQFF
CDR3 DNA: TGTGCCAGCAGCGTAGGGGGGGATGAGCAGTTCTTC

V gene: TRBV27
clone size: -
J gene: TRBJ2-7
D gene: -
CDR3 protein: CASSYSGSYEQYF
CDR3 DNA: TGTGCCAGCAGTTATAGCGGTTCCTACGAGCAGTACTTC

V gene: TRBV14
clone size: few
J gene: TRBJ2-3
D gene: -
CDR3 protein: CASRGRRLVDTQYF
CDR3 DNA: TGTGCCAGCAGGGGGCGGCGATTGGTGGATACGCAGTATTTT

V gene: TRBV18
clone size: -
J gene: TRBJ1-1
D gene: -
CDR3 protein: CASSPLVNTEAFF
CDR3 DNA: TGTGCCAGCTCACCTCTGGTGAACACTGAAGCTTTCTTT

V gene: TRBV7-6
clone size: -
J gene: TRBJ1-4
D gene: -
CDR3 protein: CASSLGAGNEKLFF
CDR3 DNA: TGTGCCAGCAGCTTGGGGGCAGGGAACGAAAAACTGTTTTTT

V gene: TRBV3-1/TRBV3-2
clone size: -
J gene: TRBJ1-6
D gene: -
CDR3 protein: CASSQSQKSPLHF
CDR3 DNA: TGTGCCAGCAGCCAAAGTCAGAAATCACCCCTCCACTTT